The present T cell receptor beta chain was sequenced within a study of blood T cell repertoires in COVID-19. Only in-frame clones appear in the TCRdb table, and some are missing; sequencing was by immunoSEQ multiplex PCR. The sample carries roughly 260,000 clones, 90% to 95% recorded once. J gave up 2 bases and V 7 bases, and 2 bases lay outside the gene matches. Germline V CDR1 and CDR2: LNHDA, SQIVND (reference sequence). The CDR3 sequence is 13 residues long. The TCR originated in a woman aged 18-29 years who had recovered from COVID-19. Sequencing was carried out using PBMCs or T cells enriched from blood (not recorded which). This rearrangement joins TRBV19 to TRBJ1-1, with 9 bases lining up with TRBD1. The CDR3 here is CASTTGGNTEAFF. CDR3 coding DNA: TGTGCCAGTACTACAGGGGGCAACACTGAAGCTTTCTTT. Variable domain in full (rest from reference TRBV19 and TRBJ1-1): DGGITQSPKYLFRKEGQNVTLSCEQNLNHDAMYWYRQDPGQGLRLIYYSQIVNDFQKGDIAEGYSVSREKKESFPLTVTSAQKNPTAFYLCASTTGGNTEAFFGQGTRLTVV.